This TCR beta chain appears in the sequencing data of a study of OX40 agonist ivuxolimab in advanced cancers. Study-wide context: Ivuxolimab, which is an agonistic anti-OX40 (CD134) antibody, was administered to the patients. Study-wide points: On average, a greater number of expanded clones characterised CD8+ T cells relative to CD4+.

Repertoires were generated with immunoSEQ multiplex PCR, while TCRdb's copy carries only in-frame clones and drops some. The sample gives roughly 30,000 clones, roughly 79% of which show up once; about 20% is in the top ten. A remark on this clone: No antigen is known for it.

The sequencing here drew on CD4+ or CD8+ T cells sorted from blood, taken in a trial of the OX40 agonist ivuxolimab. The clonotype comes from an adult with an advanced solid tumor such as melanoma, head and neck, liver or kidney cancer.

In DNA, the CDR3 is TGTGCCAGCACCCAACTAGGAGGGTCCGCCGCCCTATACACCTTC. Amino acids: CASTQLGGSAALYTF. This chain joins TRBV6-5 and TRBJ1-2, with D unresolved. CDR1 MNHEY and CDR2 SVGAGI come from the germline V gene. CDR3 length: 15 amino acids. Deletions cut 7 bases from V and 11 bases from J, with 26 bases between.